This passage covers 18 T cell receptor beta chains from one sample sequenced in a study of blood T cell repertoires in COVID-19. TCRdb's table, derived via immunoSEQ multiplex PCR, lists solely in-frame clones and lacks some. The sample carries over 200,000 clones, approximately 87% recorded once. Sample: peripheral blood. These receptors were taken from a woman between 50 and 59 years old with acute or convalescent COVID-19.

The chain has TRBV27 and TRBJ2-5, with 15 bases that match TRBD2. The CDR3 is 18 residues long. CDR1 is MNHEY, CDR2 SMNVEV, per germline (reference sequence). V lost 6 bases and J lost 9; bases outside the gene matches: 17. For the CDR3, the DNA is TGTGCCAGCAGCCCCGGGGGACTAGCGGGAGGCTGGTCAAACCCCCAGTACTTC. It is translated as CASSPGGLAGGWSNPQYF.

The V call is TRBV21-1, the J call TRBJ1-1. TRBV21-1 is an annotated pseudogene. CDR3 length equals 16 residues. CDR3 sequence (DNA): TGTGCCAGCAGCAAACAGGGACTTTTTTCTAACACTGAAGCTTTCTTT. Protein product: CASSKQGLFSNTEAFF.

This clone was seen once. The chain is built from TRBV27 and TRBJ2-1; TRBD2 matches 7 bases. V shed 8 bases and J 6 bases; nucleotides not matched to a gene: 7. The CDR3 contains 13 residues. In germline, CDR1 is MNHEY, CDR2 SMNVEV (reference sequence). CDR3 loop: CASSLGTINEQFF. CDR3 coding DNA: TGTGCCAGCTCCCTCGGGACTATCAATGAGCAGTTCTTC.

The gene calls are TRBV5-1 and TRBJ1-6, with TRBD1 matching 10 bases. The germline V gene has CDR1 SGHRS and CDR2 YFSETQ. This CDR3 is 13 amino acids long. V was clipped by 6 bases and J by 14 bases; unmatched bases: 8. The CDR3 DNA follows: TGCGCCAGCACCGGGACAGGGGAATCAACCCTCCACTTT. Encoded protein: CASTGTGESTLHF.

The chain carries TRBV4-3 and TRBJ2-1; 7 bases fit TRBD2. The CDR3 is 16 residues long. J was trimmed by 3 bases and V by 0 bases; bases with no gene match: 5. Germline V CDR1 and CDR2: LGHNA, YSLEER. The chain's CDR3 is CASSQDGGSGYNEQFF. CDR3 bases: TGCGCCAGCAGCCAAGACGGCGGGAGTGGCTACAATGAGCAGTTCTTC.

The CDR3 loop reads CASSLLRGGETQYF. CDR3 nucleotide sequence: TGTGCCAGCAGCTTGTTGAGAGGCGGCGAGACCCAGTACTTC. The chain employs TRBV5-8 and TRBJ2-5; the D is unclear. Trimming stripped 1 base from V and 5 bases from J, with 12 bases between. This CDR3 has 14 residues. Germline V lookup: CDR1 SGHTS, CDR2 YDEGEE.

The gene calls are TRBV7-9 and TRBJ1-5, with a weak D call TRBD1 (5 bases). Germline lookup yields CDR1 SEHNR and CDR2 FQNEAQ (reference sequence). V was shortened by 5 bases and J by 5 bases, with 10 bases between the two germline ends. The CDR3 loop spans 13 amino acids. CDR3 amino acids: CASSRDSYQPQHF. The CDR3 bases are TGTGCCAGCAGCCGAGACAGCTATCAGCCCCAGCATTTT.

The gene calls are TRBV5-1 and TRBJ1-1; 8 positions agree with TRBD1. Germline assignment: CDR1 SGHRS and CDR2 YFSETQ. Trimming removed 0 bases from V and 1 base from J; junction bases left unmatched: 2. This CDR3 contains 15 residues. The CDR3 spells CASSLAGGANTEAFF. CDR3 coding DNA: TGCGCCAGCAGCTTGGCAGGGGGCGCGAACACTGAAGCTTTCTTT.

In this sample, this clone turned up a few times. The chain has TRBV7-3 and TRBJ2-2; 7 nucleotides line up with TRBD2. This CDR3 has 16 amino acids. Trimming cost V 5 bases and J 0 bases; bases outside gene matches: 6. Germline V lookup: CDR1 SGHTA, CDR2 FQGTGA. CDR3 protein: CASSPTGGTNTGELFF. In DNA, the CDR3 is TGTGCCAGCAGCCCCACGGGAGGCACGAACACCGGGGAGCTGTTTTTT.

The chain links TRBV28 to TRBJ2-3; 8 bases are a match to TRBD2. Germline V gene data show CDR1 as MDHEN and CDR2 as SYDVKM. The CDR3 extends over 14 amino acids. Unmatched junction bases numbered 8, after V lost 3 bases and J lost 9 bases. CDR3 residues: CASSFLAGPWTQYF. CDR3 nucleotides: TGTGCCAGCAGTTTCCTAGCGGGCCCGTGGACGCAGTATTTT.

The chain combines TRBV12-3 or TRBV12-4 with TRBJ1-5; TRBD1 matches 8 bases. This CDR3 has 13 amino acids. Trimming cost V 6 bases and J 10 bases; bases outside gene matches: 8. CDR3 amino acids: CASSQDRVGPQHF. The CDR3 nucleotides read TGTGCCAGCAGCCAGGACAGGGTCGGACCCCAGCATTTT.

Comments on this clone: A much bigger clone sits one base away, suggesting this may be a read error. Other DNA sequences within the sample encode an identical CDR3. This chain joins TRBV7-9 and TRBJ1-5, with D unresolved. V gave up 5 bases and J gave up 4 bases, with 9 bases separating them. The V gene's germline CDR1 is SEHNR and CDR2 FQNEAQ (reference sequence). This CDR3 region has 13 residues. CDR3 sequence: CASSRQPNQPQHF. As DNA, the CDR3 is TGTGCCAGCAGCCGACAACCAAATCAGCCCCAGCATTTT.

CDR3 sequence (DNA): TGTGCCAGCAACAGAGGGTTCTACGGCTACACCTTC. Protein sequence: CASNRGFYGYTF. The chain employs TRBV28 and TRBJ1-2; no definite D call. This CDR3 is 12 amino acids long. CDR1 MDHEN and CDR2 SYDVKM come from the germline V gene. Trimming stripped 7 bases from V and 8 bases from J, with 14 bases between.

The chain uses TRBV30 and TRBJ1-5; D remains ambiguous. Germline V CDR1 and CDR2: GTSNPN, SVGIG (reference sequence). V lost 2 bases and J 0 bases, leaving 11 bases between the germline ends. CDR3 length: 15 residues. DNA of the CDR3: TGTGCCTGGAGTAGGTCGGGGATTAGCAATCAGCCCCAGCATTTT. As protein: CAWSRSGISNQPQHF. Full variable domain (missing parts from reference TRBV30 and TRBJ1-5): SQTIHQWPATLVQPVGSPLSLECTVEGTSNPNLYWYRQAAGRGLQLLFYSVGIGQISSEVPQNLSASRPQDRQFILSSKKLLLSDSGFYLCAWSRSGISNQPQHFGDGTRLSIL.

This chain uses TRBV3-1 (or the pseudogene TRBV3-2) with TRBJ1-6, with D unclear. The ends were cut back, 0 bases at V and 10 bases at J, with 10 bases in the middle. Germline V gene data show CDR1 as LGHDT and CDR2 as YNNKEL (reference sequence). This CDR3 has 14 amino acids. The CDR3 loop reads CASSQDPTGSPLHF. The CDR3 coding sequence is TGTGCCAGCAGCCAAGACCCAACGGGGTCACCCCTCCACTTT.

This chain connects TRBV25-1 to TRBJ2-7, with D possibly TRBD2 on 6 matching bases. V lost 4 bases, J lost 0 bases, and 7 bases lay in between. The germline gives CDR1 MGHDK, CDR2 SYGVNS. This CDR3 has 13 residues. CDR3 amino acids: CASSGRGSYEQYF. The CDR3 coding sequence is TGTGCCAGCAGTGGGAGGGGCTCCTACGAGCAGTACTTC.

The chain carries TRBV28 and TRBJ2-7; TRBD2 might be the D (5 bases). The CDR3 consists of 12 residues. Germline assignment: CDR1 MDHEN and CDR2 SYDVKM. V lost 7 bases and J lost 3, with 10 bases in between. The CDR3 sequence is CASKDWYYEQYF. The CDR3 nucleotides read TGTGCCAGCAAGGACTGGTACTACGAGCAGTACTTC. The full variable domain, rest sourced from reference TRBV28 and TRBJ2-7, is DVKVTQSSRYLVKRTGEKVFLECVQDMDHENMFWYRQDPGLGLRLIYFSYDVKMKEKGDIPEGYSVSREKKERFSLILESASTNQTSMYLCASKDWYYEQYFGPGTRLTVT.

The CDR3 DNA follows: TGTGCCTGGAGTTTTAGCGGGGGGATTTCCTACAATGAGCAGTTCTTC. This sequence encodes CAWSFSGGISYNEQFF. The chain has TRBV30 and TRBJ2-1; TRBD2 matches 10 bases. This CDR3 contains 16 residues. V shed 2 bases and J 1 base; nucleotides not matched to a gene: 5. Germline CDR1 GTSNPN, CDR2 SVGIG (reference sequence).